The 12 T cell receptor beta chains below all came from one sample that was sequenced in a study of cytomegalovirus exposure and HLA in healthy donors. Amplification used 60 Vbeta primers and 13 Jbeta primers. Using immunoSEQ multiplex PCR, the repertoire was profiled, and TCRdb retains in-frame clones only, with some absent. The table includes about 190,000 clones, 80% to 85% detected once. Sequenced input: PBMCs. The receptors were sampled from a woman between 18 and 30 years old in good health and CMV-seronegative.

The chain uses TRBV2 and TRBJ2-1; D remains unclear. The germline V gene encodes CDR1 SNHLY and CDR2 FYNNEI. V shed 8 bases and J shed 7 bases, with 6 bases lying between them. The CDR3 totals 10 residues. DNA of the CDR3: TGTGCCAGCGGCCAAAATGAGCAGTTCTTC. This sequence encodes CASGQNEQFF.

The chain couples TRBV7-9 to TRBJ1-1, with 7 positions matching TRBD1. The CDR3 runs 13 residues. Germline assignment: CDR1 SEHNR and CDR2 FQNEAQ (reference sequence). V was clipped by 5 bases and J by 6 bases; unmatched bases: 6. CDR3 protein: CASSPRTGPEAFF. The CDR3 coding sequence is TGTGCCAGCAGCCCGAGGACAGGTCCTGAAGCTTTCTTT.

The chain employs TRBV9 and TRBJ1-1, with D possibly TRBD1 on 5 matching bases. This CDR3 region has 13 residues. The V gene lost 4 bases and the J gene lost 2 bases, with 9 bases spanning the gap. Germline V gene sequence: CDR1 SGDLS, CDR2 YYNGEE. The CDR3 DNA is TGTGCCAGCAGCCCGGACATAAACACTGAAGCTTTCTTT. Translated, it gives CASSPDINTEAFF.

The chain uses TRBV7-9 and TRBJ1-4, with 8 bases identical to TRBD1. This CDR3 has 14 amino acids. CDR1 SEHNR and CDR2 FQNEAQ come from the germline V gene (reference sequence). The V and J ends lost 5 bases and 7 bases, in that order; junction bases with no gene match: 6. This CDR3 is CASSPDRATEKLFF. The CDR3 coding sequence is TGTGCCAGCAGCCCGGACAGGGCAACTGAAAAACTGTTTTTT.

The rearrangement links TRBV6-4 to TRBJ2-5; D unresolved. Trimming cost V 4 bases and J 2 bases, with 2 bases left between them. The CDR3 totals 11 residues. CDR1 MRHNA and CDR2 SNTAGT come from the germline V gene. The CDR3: CASSAQETQYF. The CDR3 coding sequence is TGTGCCAGCAGTGCTCAAGAGACCCAGTACTTC.

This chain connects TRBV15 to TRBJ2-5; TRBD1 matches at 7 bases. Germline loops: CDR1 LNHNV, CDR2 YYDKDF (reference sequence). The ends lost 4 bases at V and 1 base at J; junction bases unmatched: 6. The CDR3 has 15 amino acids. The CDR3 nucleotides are TGTGCCACCAGCACGACAGGGATCCTCCAAGAGACCCAGTACTTC. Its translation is CATSTTGILQETQYF.

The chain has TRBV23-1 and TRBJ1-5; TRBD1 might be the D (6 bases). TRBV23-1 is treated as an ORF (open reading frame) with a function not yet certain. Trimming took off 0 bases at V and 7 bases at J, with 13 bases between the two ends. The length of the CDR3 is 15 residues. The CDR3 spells CASSQSSWGHQPQHF. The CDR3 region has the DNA TGCGCCAGCAGTCAATCGTCGTGGGGGCACCAGCCCCAGCATTTT.

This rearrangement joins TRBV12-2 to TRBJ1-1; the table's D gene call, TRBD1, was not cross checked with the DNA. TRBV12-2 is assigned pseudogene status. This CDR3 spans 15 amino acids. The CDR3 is CASRYASKQGPEAFF. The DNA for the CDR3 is TGTGCAAGTCGCTACGCCTCTAAACAGGGCCCTGAAGCTTTCTTT.

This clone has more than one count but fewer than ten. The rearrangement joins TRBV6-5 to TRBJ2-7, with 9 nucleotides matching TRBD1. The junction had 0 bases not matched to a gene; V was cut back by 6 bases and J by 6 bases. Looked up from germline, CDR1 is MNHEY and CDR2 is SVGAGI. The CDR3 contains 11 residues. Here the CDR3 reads CASRTGGEQYF. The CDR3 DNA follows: TGTGCCAGCAGGACAGGGGGCGAGCAGTACTTC.

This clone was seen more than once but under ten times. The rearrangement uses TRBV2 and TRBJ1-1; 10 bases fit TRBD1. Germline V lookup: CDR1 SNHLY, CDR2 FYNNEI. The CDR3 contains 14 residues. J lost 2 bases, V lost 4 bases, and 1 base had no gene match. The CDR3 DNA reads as TGTGCCAGCAGTGGACAGGGGGCCAACACTGAAGCTTTCTTT. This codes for CASSGQGANTEAFF.

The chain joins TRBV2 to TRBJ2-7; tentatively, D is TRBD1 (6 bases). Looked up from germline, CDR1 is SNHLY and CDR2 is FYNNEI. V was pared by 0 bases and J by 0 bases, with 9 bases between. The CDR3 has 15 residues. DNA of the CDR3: TGTGCCAGCAGTGAAGCACAGGGCCTCTCCTACGAGCAGTACTTC. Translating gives CASSEAQGLSYEQYF.

Here the CDR3 reads CASSLQGGVHQPQHF. The CDR3, as DNA: TGTGCCAGTAGCCTGCAGGGGGGCGTCCATCAGCCCCAGCATTTT. This chain uses TRBV19 with TRBJ1-5; TRBD1 agrees at 7 bases. Germline values: CDR1 LNHDA, CDR2 SQIVND (reference sequence). This CDR3 is 15 amino acids long. With 6 bases clipped from V and 5 bases from J, the junction kept 10 bases outside the gene matches.